This T cell receptor (beta chain) was retrieved from a study of regulatory T cells in long-lasting Graves disease. This clonotype was observed a handful of times. Its specificity is not known. Study-level points and caveats: With persistent disease, TRBV28, TRBJ1-2 and TRBJ2-5 were the favored segments.

Building the TCR beta libraries relied on iRepertoire HTBI primers, and CDR3 regions underwent Arm-PCR. MiXCR, run by TCRdb on the multiplex PCR reads, gives a single entry per CDR3 protein. This repertoire shows fewer than 650,000 distinct CDR3 sequences, 15% to 20% found once; its top ten account for more than 10%. Time point in this sample: newly diagnosed GD, antithyroid drugs for less than 3 months. Researchers made the TCR library from RNA that was extracted from PBMCs. Trimming stripped 4 bases from V and 9 bases from J, with 14 bases between. CDR3 length equals 13 residues. Germline lookup yields CDR1 SGHKS and CDR2 YYEKEE (reference sequence). This sample also belongs to another study, concerning T cells in Graves' hyperthyroidism and ophthalmopathy. That publication notes: A 13 V-J model separated ophthalmopathy from stable hyperthyroidism. Model predictions of ophthalmopathy came a median approximately 6.5 months before onset.

The source was peripheral blood mononuclear cells (PBMCs), collected at new diagnosis, from a patient treated with antithyroid drugs. This clonotype was sampled from a man younger than 35 with Graves disease. The J gene is TRBJ1-5, the V gene TRBV5-5; perhaps TRBD1 as D (5 bases). The CDR3 is CASSRIGVRPQHF. CDR3 bases: TGTGCCAGCAGCCGCATAGGGGTTCGGCCCCAGCATTTT.